This T cell receptor beta chain was identified in a study of CD8 T cells in ankylosing spondylitis. Trimming took off 2 bases at V and 4 bases at J, with 21 bases between the two ends. Germline lookup yields CDR1 DFQATT and CDR2 SNEGSKA (reference sequence). CDR3 length: 17 amino acids. TCRdb called the 5' RACE reads again in MiXCR, with one record for every CDR3 protein. The table has about 510,000 distinct CDR3 sequences, over 4% seen once. This clonotype was detected ten times or more. The antigen remains undetermined. Study-wide points: Seemingly distinctive of ankylosing spondylitis blood was a TCR beta motif formed by eight highly homologous variants.

The receptor was isolated from a male donor with ankylosing spondylitis. The chain is built from TRBV20-1 and TRBJ2-1; TRBD2 might be the D (6 bases). Sequenced input: blood, either unsorted or a sorted T cell fraction (not recorded which). The CDR3, as DNA: TGCAGTGCTAGATTGATGGACACCTCTAGCGTTTACAATGAGCAGTTCTTC. Residues: CSARLMDTSSVYNEQFF.